This T cell receptor (beta chain) derives from a study of STAT5B mutations in CD4+ large granular lymphocyte leukemia. Trimming at V came to 4 bases and at J to 10 bases, leaving 13 bases not matched to a gene. Germline lookup yields CDR1 MRHNA and CDR2 SNTAGT. The CDR3 sequence is 15 residues long. Produced via immunoSEQ multiplex PCR; TCRdb's table is partial and in-frame only. The repertoire consists of approximately 39,000 clones, with around 85% occurring once and the leading ten covering more than 0.9%. Sequenced input: CD4+ T cells from blood buffy coats. The receptor's source is a human donor in good health. The V and J genes are TRBV6-4 and TRBJ2-1; 7 nucleotides match TRBD2. As DNA, the CDR3 is TGTGCCAGCAGTGTCGACGGGGGGAGGGCGTACGAGCAGTTCTTC. It specifies CASSVDGGRAYEQFF.